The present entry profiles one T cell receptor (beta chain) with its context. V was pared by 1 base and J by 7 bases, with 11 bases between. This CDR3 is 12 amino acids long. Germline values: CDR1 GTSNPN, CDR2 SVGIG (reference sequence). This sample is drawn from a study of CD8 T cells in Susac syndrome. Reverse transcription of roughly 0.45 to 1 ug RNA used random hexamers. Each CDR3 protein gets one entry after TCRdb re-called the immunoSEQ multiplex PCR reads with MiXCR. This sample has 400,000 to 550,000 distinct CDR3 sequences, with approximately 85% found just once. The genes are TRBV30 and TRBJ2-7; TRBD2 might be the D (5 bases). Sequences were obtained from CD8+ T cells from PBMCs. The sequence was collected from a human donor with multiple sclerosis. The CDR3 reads CAWSAREREQYF. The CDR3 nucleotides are TGTGCCTGGAGTGCGAGGGAACGGGAGCAGTACTTC.